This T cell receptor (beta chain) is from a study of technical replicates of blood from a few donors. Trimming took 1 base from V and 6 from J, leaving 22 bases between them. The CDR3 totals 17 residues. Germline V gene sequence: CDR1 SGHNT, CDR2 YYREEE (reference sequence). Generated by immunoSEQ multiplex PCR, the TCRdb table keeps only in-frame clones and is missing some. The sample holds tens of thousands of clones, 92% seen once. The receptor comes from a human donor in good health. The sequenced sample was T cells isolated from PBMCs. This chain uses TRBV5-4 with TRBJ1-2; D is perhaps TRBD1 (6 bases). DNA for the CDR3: TGTGCCAGCAGCTTGTCCCGGAGCTCAGGGGCTCGAGATGGCTACACCTTC. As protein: CASSLSRSSGARDGYTF. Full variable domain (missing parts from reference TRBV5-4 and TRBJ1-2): ETGVTQSPTHLIKTRGQQVTLRCSSQSGHNTVSWYQQALGQGPQFIFQYYREEENGRGNFPPRFSGLQFPNYSSELNVNALELDDSALYLCASSLSRSSGARDGYTFGSGTRLTVV.